Shown below are 29 T cell receptor beta chains from a single sample sequenced in a study of regulatory T cells in long-lasting Graves disease. Time point described: persistent/refractory GD, antithyroid drugs over 5 years with positive TRAb. The TCR library was prepared using RNA isolated from PBMCs. TCR beta libraries were built with iRepertoire HTBI primers and Arm-PCR of CDR3 regions. A single record per CDR3 protein comes from TCRdb applying MiXCR to the multiplex PCR reads. The table includes roughly 700,000 distinct CDR3 sequences, around 30% detected once. The sample in question was peripheral blood mononuclear cells (PBMCs), obtained when the disease was refractory, from a patient treated with antithyroid drugs. These receptors came from a female donor with Graves disease.

This clonotype has a count of ten or more. The J gene is TRBJ1-2, the V gene TRBV4-2; the D gene is possibly TRBD1 (5 bases). Germline-derived CDR1 and CDR2 are LGHNA and YNFKEQ. CDR3 size: 16 residues. Trimming pared 0 bases from V and 2 bases from J, leaving 13 bases between. This CDR3 reads CASSQDGSGNNYGYTF. The CDR3 nucleotides read TGTGCCAGCAGCCAAGATGGTTCAGGGAACAACTATGGCTACACCTTC.

Many counts were recorded for this clonotype. The chain uses TRBV12-3 or TRBV12-4 and TRBJ1-4; no firm D call. V lost 6 bases and J 2 bases, leaving 10 bases between the germline ends. The CDR3 loop spans 14 amino acids. This CDR3 reads CASRVGVTNEKLFF. The CDR3 DNA reads TGTGCCAGCAGGGTTGGGGTGACTAATGAAAAACTGTTTTTT.

Remarks on this clonotype: A single base separates this from a much larger clone, so it may be a read error. This sequence joins TRBV10-3 and TRBJ1-5, with 7 bases aligning to TRBD1. V shed 3 bases and J 2 bases; nucleotides not matched to a gene: 1. This CDR3 is built from 14 residues. CDR1 ENHRY and CDR2 SYGVKD come from the germline V gene. CDR3 protein: CAISDGQGNQPQHF. CDR3 sequence (DNA): TGTGCCATCAGTGACGGACAGGGCAATCAGCCCCAGCATTTT.

Only a few counts were recorded for this clonotype. The V gene is TRBV6-1, the J gene TRBJ2-5; D remains ambiguous. CDR3 length equals 13 residues. Germline loops: CDR1 MNHNS, CDR2 SASEGT. V gave up 7 bases and J gave up 4 bases, with 13 bases separating them. The CDR3 DNA is TGTGCCAGCACCCGACACAATAGAGAGACCCAGTACTTC. Its translation: CASTRHNRETQYF.

This clonotype has a handful of counts. The chain recombines TRBV11-2 with TRBJ1-2; D is unresolved. V lost 5 bases and J lost 7, with 23 bases in between. The CDR3 consists of 16 residues. Germline values: CDR1 SGHAT, CDR2 FQNNGV. The CDR3 DNA reads as TGTGCCAGCAGCCGATACAGAGGACGGCAGGCTGGTGGCTACACCTTC. It encodes CASSRYRGRQAGGYTF.

Remarks on this clonotype: Relative to the germline gene, one junction end is altered; a read error may explain this. The chain links TRBV6-9 to TRBJ1-2; D remains ambiguous. The germline CDR1 and CDR2 sequences are MNHGY and SVAAGI. The CDR3 has 15 residues. The CDR3 DNA sequence: TGTACCAGCAGATTCGCCGGGCCGCAAAACTATGGCTACACCTTC. This codes for CTSRFAGPQNYGYTF.

CDR3 protein: CASSKARAARGSQPQHF. The CDR3 nucleotides read TGTGCCAGCAGCAAGGCCAGGGCCGCTCGGGGATCGCAGCCCCAGCATTTT. V usage is TRBV6-1 and J usage is TRBJ1-5, with D tentatively TRBD1 (5 bases). The CDR3 has 17 amino acids. V was shortened by 6 bases and J by 7 bases, with 25 bases between the two germline ends. Germline CDR1 and CDR2: MNHNS and SASEGT.

The chain uses TRBV10-2 and TRBJ2-7; D is perhaps TRBD2 (5 bases). Looked up from germline, CDR1 is WSHSY and CDR2 is SAAADI. The CDR3 extends over 14 amino acids. Between the trimmed V and J ends, which lost 5 bases and 2 bases, there was a span of 13 bases. Written as DNA, the CDR3 is TGCGCCAGCAGTTCGAGCGGAATCACCTACGAGCAGTACTTC. It codes for CASSSSGITYEQYF.

The chain has TRBV5-1 and TRBJ1-4; D unclear. This CDR3 contains 13 residues. Germline values: CDR1 SGHRS, CDR2 YFSETQ. V was cut by 4 bases and J by 7 bases, with 11 bases left in between. CDR3 coding DNA: TGCGCCAGCAGCCCGCTCGGAGGTGAAAAACTGTTTTTT. This codes for CASSPLGGEKLFF.

The sample holds many counts of this clonotype. DNA of the CDR3: TGTGCCAGCAGCTTTTCTGGCCTGCAGCACCAAGAGACCCAGTACTTC. Amino acids: CASSFSGLQHQETQYF. This chain links TRBV7-6 with TRBJ2-5; no reliable D call. The CDR3 runs 16 residues. The V and J ends lost 3 bases and 0 bases respectively, with 14 bases between them. Looked up from germline, CDR1 is SGHVS and CDR2 is FNYEAQ.

This clonotype was detected ten times or more. CDR3 sequence reads: CASSLLDRAHEQYF. DNA for the CDR3: TGTGCCAGCAGCTTACTCGACAGGGCCCACGAGCAGTACTTC. This chain uses TRBV11-2 with TRBJ2-7; 7 nucleotides match TRBD1. The CDR3 consists of 14 residues. The germline V gene has CDR1 SGHAT and CDR2 FQNNGV. Unmatched junction bases numbered 6, after V lost 2 bases and J lost 5 bases.

The rearrangement joins TRBV20-1 to TRBJ2-1; 12 positions agree with TRBD2. The V gene's germline CDR1 is DFQATT and CDR2 SNEGSKA (reference sequence). The CDR3 contains 11 residues. The CDR3 DNA reads as TGCTCGGGACTAGCGGGCGATGAGCAGTTCTTC. Its translation: CSGLAGDEQFF.

This clonotype was detected only a few times. A far larger clone differs by one base, so this is likely a read error. For the CDR3, the DNA is TGTGTCAGCACCAGGACAAACTATGGCTACACCTTC. Translation: CVSTRTNYGYTF. The V call is TRBV28, the J call TRBJ1-2; perhaps TRBD1 as D (5 bases). The CDR3 length is 12 residues. The germline V gene has CDR1 MDHEN and CDR2 SYDVKM.

This clonotype was observed a handful of times. The chain uses TRBV5-5 and TRBJ1-2; 10 bases are shared with TRBD1. V was pared by 4 bases and J by 4 bases, with 7 bases of the junction left unmatched. Germline loops: CDR1 SGHKS, CDR2 YYEKEE (reference sequence). The CDR3 is 15 amino acids. The CDR3 nucleotides are TGTGCCAGCAGCAATTCCCGGACAGGGGGCTATGGCTACACCTTC. Its protein product is CASSNSRTGGYGYTF.

The V call is TRBV5-6, the J call TRBJ1-1; D gene ambiguous. This CDR3 is built from 12 residues. Germline values: CDR1 SGHDT, CDR2 YYEEEE. Trimming left V 2 bases short and J 4 bases short, with 6 bases between. This CDR3 is CASSFQATEAFF. The CDR3, as DNA: TGTGCCAGCAGCTTTCAGGCCACTGAAGCTTTCTTT. The variable domain in full, with the rest retrieved from reference TRBV5-6 and TRBJ1-1, is DAGVTQSPTHLIKTRGQQVTLRCSPKSGHDTVSWYQQALGQGPQFIFQYYEEEERQRGNFPDRFSGHQFPNYSSELNVNALLLGDSALYLCASSFQATEAFFGQGTRLTVV.

This chain links TRBV10-3 with TRBJ1-4; TRBD1 matches 12 bases. Germline V lookup: CDR1 ENHRY, CDR2 SYGVKD. The CDR3 has 17 residues. Trimming cost V 6 bases and J 0 bases; bases outside gene matches: 5. The CDR3 is CAIRRGQGAATNEKLFF. The CDR3 region has the DNA TGTGCCATCAGAAGGGGACAGGGGGCCGCAACTAATGAAAAACTGTTTTTT.

The CDR3 loop reads CASSLAPGGVDTQYF. The DNA for the CDR3 is TGTGCCAGCAGCTTAGCCCCAGGGGGGGTGGATACGCAGTATTTT. The J gene is TRBJ2-3, the V gene TRBV11-2; either TRBD1 or TRBD2 may fit D (7 bases each). This CDR3 contains 15 residues. With 1 base removed from V and 6 bases from J, the gap between germline ends came to 14 bases. Germline-derived CDR1 and CDR2 are SGHAT and FQNNGV.

The chain couples TRBV12-3 or TRBV12-4 to TRBJ1-1, with D unresolved. Trimming pared 2 bases from V and 8 bases from J, leaving 6 bases between. The CDR3 totals 11 residues. The CDR3 sequence is CASSLYGEAFF. In DNA, the CDR3 is TGTGCCAGCAGTTTATATGGGGAAGCTTTCTTT.

J is TRBJ2-7 and V is TRBV29-1; D gene uncertain. CDR3 length equals 12 residues. The V gene lost 4 bases and the J gene lost 6 bases, with 13 bases spanning the gap. CDR1 SQVTM and CDR2 ANQGSEA come from the germline V gene. The CDR3 sequence is CSVVPESAEQYF. For the CDR3, the DNA is TGCAGCGTTGTCCCCGAATCCGCCGAGCAGTACTTC.

This clonotype was seen at least ten times. CDR3 protein: CATTQRLQKANEKLFF. As DNA, the CDR3 is TGTGCCACCACCCAAAGACTCCAGAAAGCTAATGAAAAACTGTTTTTT. The chain is built from TRBV10-3 and TRBJ1-4; D gene uncertain. Germline CDR1 ENHRY, CDR2 SYGVKD. The V end was cut by 10 bases, the J end by 3 bases, with 21 bases between. The CDR3 spans 16 residues.

CDR3 amino acids: CASSLGDAPNEKLFF. The CDR3 DNA is TGTGCCAGCAGCTTAGGCGACGCTCCAAATGAAAAACTGTTTTTT. The chain employs TRBV7-3 and TRBJ1-4, with D unresolved. V was trimmed by 2 bases and J by 5 bases, leaving 12 bases between them. The CDR3 spans 15 residues. The V gene's germline CDR1 is SGHTA and CDR2 FQGTGA.

The chain has TRBV7-3 and TRBJ2-7; 8 nucleotides line up with TRBD2. The germline gives CDR1 SGHTA, CDR2 FQGTGA. There are 15 residues in the CDR3. V gave up 5 bases and J gave up 5 bases; unmatched junction bases: 11. CDR3: CASSVSGGPLDEQYF. The CDR3 DNA follows: TGTGCCAGCAGCGTCTCGGGAGGGCCTCTGGACGAGCAGTACTTC. Based on the CDR3 plus reference TRBV7-3 and TRBJ2-7, the full variable domain is GAGVSQTPSNKVTEKGKYVELRCDPISGHTALYWYRQSLGQGPEFLIYFQGTGAADDSGLPNDRFFAVRPEGSVSTLKIQRTERGDSAVYLCASSVSGGPLDEQYFGPGTRLTVT.

Note on this clonotype: The conserved final phenylalanine or tryptophan is absent from the CDR3, which likely points to a read error. CDR3 sequence reads: CSATGQGGLNSPLHS. In nucleotides, the CDR3 is TGCAGTGCCACAGGCCAGGGGGGGTTAAATTCACCCCTCCACTCT. V and J are TRBV20-1 and TRBJ1-6; 7 positions agree with TRBD1. Germline V gene sequence: CDR1 DFQATT, CDR2 SNEGSKA (reference sequence). The CDR3 extends over 15 amino acids. J lost 7 bases, V lost 6 bases, and 12 bases had no gene match.

This rearrangement joins TRBV20-1 to TRBJ2-7, with TRBD2 as a possible D gene (5 bases). The CDR3 extends over 16 amino acids. Germline values: CDR1 DFQATT, CDR2 SNEGSKA (reference sequence). CDR3 sequence (DNA): TGCAATGCGCATCCTGCGGCGAGGGCCGAGAGGTACGAGCAGTACTTC. The encoded protein is CNAHPAARAERYEQYF.

The rearrangement joins TRBV15 to TRBJ1-5; no clear D gene. The germline gives CDR1 LNHNV, CDR2 YYDKDF (reference sequence). V was shortened by 0 bases and J by 15 bases, with 15 bases between the two germline ends. The CDR3 consists of 13 residues. In DNA, the CDR3 is TGTGCCACCAGCAGAGATCGGGTGGGTAACCTGCATTTT. Amino acid sequence: CATSRDRVGNLHF.

This clonotype was observed at least ten times. The genes are TRBV2 and TRBJ1-2; D remains unclear. Germline assignment: CDR1 SNHLY and CDR2 FYNNEI. Trimming shortened V by 5 bases and J by 8 bases, and 9 bases separated the two germline ends. The CDR3 extends over 11 amino acids. The CDR3 region is CASSIHWGYTF. The CDR3 DNA follows: TGTGCCAGCAGTATCCATTGGGGCTACACCTTC. The full variable domain, its missing parts supplied by reference TRBV2 and TRBJ1-2, is EPEVTQTPSHQVTQMGQEVILRCVPISNHLYFYWYRQILGQKVEFLVSFYNNEISEKSEIFDDQFSVERPDGSNFTLKIRSTKLEDSAMYFCASSIHWGYTFGSGTRLTVV.

This rearrangement joins TRBV29-1 to TRBJ2-7; 9 nucleotides match TRBD1. This CDR3 is 12 amino acids long. Germline V gene data show CDR1 as SQVTM and CDR2 as ANQGSEA. The trim removed 6 bases at V and 5 bases at J, leaving 5 bases unmatched. CDR3 in amino acids: CSVRDRVNEQYF. As DNA, the CDR3 is TGCAGCGTGAGGGACAGGGTCAACGAGCAGTACTTC.

The J gene is TRBJ1-1, the V gene TRBV5-4; D uncertain. Trimming stripped 1 base from V and 6 bases from J, with 25 bases between. The CDR3 spans 18 residues. Germline CDR1 is SGHNT and CDR2 is YYREEE (reference sequence). The CDR3 DNA reads TGTGCCAGCAGCTTGCCCACGGGCAGGATATCAAAACGGGCTGAAGCTTTCTTT. This codes for CASSLPTGRISKRAEAFF.

The sample holds a few counts of this clonotype. The V gene is TRBV6-1, the J gene TRBJ1-1; 7 bases line up with TRBD1. The CDR3 loop spans 15 amino acids. CDR1 and CDR2 from the germline V gene are MNHNS and SASEGT. The V and J ends lost 6 bases and 4 bases, in that order; junction bases with no gene match: 11. In nucleotides, the CDR3 is TGTGCCAGCAGCTCCGGGACAGAGTCTTTCACTGAAGCTTTCTTT. It yields the protein CASSSGTESFTEAFF.